This TCR beta chain stems from a study of blood T cell repertoires in COVID-19 (TCRdb year 2020). Looking at the study overall: Samples covering the acute and convalescent phases of COVID-19 were provided by collaborators in the United States, Italy and Spain. The material from the prospective study consisted of cDNA or gDNA derived from T cells, B-cell-depleted T cells, or PBMCs. Deeply sampled blood TCRbeta repertoires from subjects exposed to, actively infected with, or recovered from COVID-19 were included in the dataset. A freely available public database, intended as a resource for researchers studying the immune response to SARS-CoV-2, is where the repertoires were released. The samples were drawn from the first 160 participants of the ongoing ImmuneRACE study and from about 1,200 subjects provided by 6 global collaborators. A de-identified subject ID, COVID-19 status, age in years and sex were almost always included in the sample metadata. Where available, HLA class I and class II types were taken from metadata supplied by the sample provider and were not determined by assay-based typing.

Study-wide conclusions, independent of this receptor: The quantity of clinical and demographic metadata differed by source and by participant and was supplied without curation.

The immunoSEQ Assay, a bias-controlled multiplex PCR, was used to amplify TCRbeta CDR3 regions from genomic DNA. Concerning the study's data processing: Within the assay, amplification of reference gene primers was used to estimate how many nucleated cells each sample contained. To quantify the absolute abundance of each unique TCRbeta CDR3 rearrangement, sequence reads were collapsed and filtered. For each sample, productive Simpson clonality was calculated as the square root of Simpson's diversity index across productive rearrangements. Held by TCRdb, this immuneACCESS table contains in-frame sequences only and omits some clones. Under half of the omission traces to an unresolved V gene where checked; the cause of the rest is unknown. V and J calls and clone size are copied from that table; D and trimming were computed from the DNA. In this sample the table shows 37,000 or so clones, about 89% of which occur a single time. The top ten clonotypes cover approximately 5.9% of the sample.

In the case of this clone: Its specific antigen is unknown. No base-level quality is on record; no much larger clone is a single base apart.

Each collaborating institution followed its own protocols to collect whole blood in K2EDTA tubes. For TCRbeta analysis, collaborators shipped samples as frozen whole blood, isolated PBMCs, or DNA extracted from either of those sample types. At the junction V is shortened by 1 base and J by 7 bases, with 10 bases in between. Reading the germline V gene gives CDR1 KGHSH and CDR2 LQKENI. The CDR3 spans 13 residues, from the cysteine through the phenylalanine. Only the CDR3 DNA stays, 39 bases, in frame from base 1. Recombination joined TRBV18 with TRBJ1-2, with no D gene named confidently. Sequenced: peripheral blood. The clonotype comes from a human donor in a cohort sampled during active COVID-19. The CDR3 corresponds to CASSPREEGGYTF. The DNA sequence is TGTGCCAGCTCACCACGGGAGGAGGGTGGCTACACCTTC.